The clone carrying this T cell receptor beta chain was picked up a small number of times. Trimming took 1 base from V and 2 from J; bases not matched to a gene: 10. The length of the CDR3 is 18 residues. CDR1 LNHDA and CDR2 SQIVND come from the germline V gene (reference sequence). The data stem from a study of T cells in Graves' hyperthyroidism and ophthalmopathy. The source material, RNA transcripts, was used to amplify TCR beta CDR3 regions. A set of HTBI primers served as the primers for a first-round RT-PCR of the TCR CDR3. TCRdb ran MiXCR on the multiplex PCR reads and lists one entry per CDR3 protein. The data show fewer than 700,000 distinct CDR3 sequences, with 15% to 20% seen just once and 17% held by the top ten. Among ophthalmopathy patients, the Clinical Activity Score reached at least 3, the NOSPECS grade reached at least 4, and duration remained under 3 months.

The sample consisted of blood. The TCR sequence derives from a woman aged 18-29 years with Graves' ophthalmopathy. The chain recombines TRBV19 with TRBJ2-3; TRBD2 aligns across 9 bases. CDR3 sequence: CASSIAVTSGFYTDTQYF. The CDR3 DNA follows: TGTGCCAGTAGTATAGCGGTAACTAGCGGGTTTTACACAGATACGCAGTATTTT.